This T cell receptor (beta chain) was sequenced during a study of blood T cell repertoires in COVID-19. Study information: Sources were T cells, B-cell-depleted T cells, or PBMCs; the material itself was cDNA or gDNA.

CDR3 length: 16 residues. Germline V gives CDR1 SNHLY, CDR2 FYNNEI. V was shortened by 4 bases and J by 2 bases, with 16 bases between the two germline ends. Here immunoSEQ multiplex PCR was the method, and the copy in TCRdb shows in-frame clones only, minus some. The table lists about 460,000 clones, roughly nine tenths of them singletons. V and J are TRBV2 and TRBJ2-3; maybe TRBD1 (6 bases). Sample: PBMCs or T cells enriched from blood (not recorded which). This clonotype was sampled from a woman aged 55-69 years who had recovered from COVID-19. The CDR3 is CASSASGTLLTDTQYF. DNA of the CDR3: TGTGCCAGCAGTGCTTCTGGGACATTGCTCACAGATACGCAGTATTTT.